This T cell receptor beta chain stems from a study of identical twins. The CDR3 covers 17 residues. The germline V gene has CDR1 SGHRS and CDR2 YFSETQ. Trimming left V 0 bases short and J 2 bases short, with 17 bases between. Many counts were recorded for this clonotype. TCRdb reanalysed the 5' RACE reads using MiXCR and keeps one entry per CDR3 protein. The sample contains 690,000 or so distinct CDR3 sequences, approximately 9% of which appear only once. The same data also contributed to another study, on yellow fever vaccine responses in identical twins.

The sample comprised PBMCs. The chain combines TRBV5-1 with TRBJ1-1, with a possible D match to TRBD1 (5 bases). The receptor comes from a woman aged 18-29 years in good health. CDR3 coding DNA: TGCGCCAGCAGCTTGGTCGGATGGGGGGGAAGAAACACTGAAGCTTTCTTT. Translation: CASSLVGWGGRNTEAFF.